The clone carrying this TCR beta chain was seen just once. This specimen belongs to a study of blood T cell repertoires in COVID-19. Study background: Material from acute and convalescent COVID-19 was sourced from the United States, Italy and Spain. In each case, the material was cDNA or gDNA derived from T cells, B-cell-depleted T cells, or PBMCs.

The CDR3 is made up of 13 amino acids. The germline V gene has CDR1 SEHNR and CDR2 FQNEAQ (reference sequence). With V trimmed by 8 bases and J by 4 bases, 6 bases remained unmatched. As processed by the authors: Researchers report that nucleated cell counts were estimated from reference gene primer amplification. Profiling relied on immunoSEQ multiplex PCR, and the TCRdb table lists in-frame clones only, not all of them. D and trimming were read from the DNA, whereas the V and J calls and clone size are those reported in that table. The table lists some 96,000 clones, around nine tenths of them singletons.

The genes are TRBV7-9 and TRBJ2-3; 7 bases align to TRBD1. The origin of this receptor is a human donor in a cohort sampled during active COVID-19. The sample comprised peripheral blood. The CDR3 loop is CASGDSAADTQYF. CDR3 bases: TGTGCCAGCGGGGACAGTGCGGCAGATACGCAGTATTTT.